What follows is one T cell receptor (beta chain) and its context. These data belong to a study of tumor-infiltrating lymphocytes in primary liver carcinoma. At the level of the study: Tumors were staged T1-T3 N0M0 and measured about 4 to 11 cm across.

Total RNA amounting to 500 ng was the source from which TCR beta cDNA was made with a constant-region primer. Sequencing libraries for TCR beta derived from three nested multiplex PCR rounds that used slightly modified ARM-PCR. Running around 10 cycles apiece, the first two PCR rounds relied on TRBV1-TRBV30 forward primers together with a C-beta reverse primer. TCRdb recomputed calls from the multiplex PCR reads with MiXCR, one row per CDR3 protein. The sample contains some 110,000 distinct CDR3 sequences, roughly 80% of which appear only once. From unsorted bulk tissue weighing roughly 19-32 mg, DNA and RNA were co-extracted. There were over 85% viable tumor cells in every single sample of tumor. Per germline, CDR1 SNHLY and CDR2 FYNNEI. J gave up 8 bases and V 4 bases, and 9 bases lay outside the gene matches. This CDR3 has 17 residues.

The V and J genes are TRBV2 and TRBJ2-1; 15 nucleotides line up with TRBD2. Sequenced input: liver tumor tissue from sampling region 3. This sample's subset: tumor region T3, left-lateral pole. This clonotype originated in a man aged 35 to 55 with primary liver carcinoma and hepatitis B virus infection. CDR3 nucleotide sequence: TGTGCCAGCAGTGTCGGACTAGCGGGGGGGGGGCGTCATGAGCAGTTCTTC. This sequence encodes CASSVGLAGGGRHEQFF.